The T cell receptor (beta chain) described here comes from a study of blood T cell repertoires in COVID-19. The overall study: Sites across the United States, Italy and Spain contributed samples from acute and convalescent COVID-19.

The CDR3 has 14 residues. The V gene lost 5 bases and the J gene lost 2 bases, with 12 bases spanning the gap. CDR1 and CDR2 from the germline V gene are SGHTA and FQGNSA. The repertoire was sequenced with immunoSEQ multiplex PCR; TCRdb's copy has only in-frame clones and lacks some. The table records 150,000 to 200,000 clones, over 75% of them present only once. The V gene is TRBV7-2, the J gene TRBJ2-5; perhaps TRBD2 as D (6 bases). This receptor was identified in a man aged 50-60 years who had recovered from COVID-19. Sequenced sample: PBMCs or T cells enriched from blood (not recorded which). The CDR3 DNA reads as TGTGCCAGCAGCCCCACGCGGGGACAAGAGACCCAGTACTTC. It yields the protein CASSPTRGQETQYF.